Reported below is one T cell receptor (beta chain). Its target is unknown. The data were obtained in a study of cytomegalovirus exposure and HLA in healthy donors. It was with 60 Vbeta and 13 Jbeta primers that the PCR ran. Original processing notes: Counted up in a later analysis, unique TCR beta chains came to approximately 83 million, with around 12 million shared. Method: immunoSEQ multiplex PCR; TCRdb's copy keeps in-frame clones and lacks some. That table gives V, J and clone size, and the DNA gave D and trimming. The sample lists some 100,000 clones, approximately 71% occurring once. Study findings and constraints: TCR beta V- and J-gene trimming, according to a later analysis, was linked to a missense DCLRE1C variant. Among the most significant clusters, several appeared linked to common viral pathogens in a later analysis. An ancestry cluster, one associated with Asian ancestry, reportedly showed fewer N-insertions than the roughly 670-donor mean in a later analysis.

The V segment lost 6 bases and the J segment 5 bases; nucleotides outside the gene matches: 3. CDR1 and CDR2 from the germline V gene are MNHEY and SMNVEV (reference sequence). This CDR3 comprises 15 residues. The sequencing input was PBMCs. The receptor's source is a woman younger than 35 in good health and CMV-seropositive. The chain links TRBV27 to TRBJ2-2; 13 nucleotides align to TRBD2. The CDR3 here is CASRLAGGPTGELFF. The CDR3 DNA follows: TGTGCCAGCAGACTAGCGGGAGGGCCTACCGGGGAGCTGTTTTTT.